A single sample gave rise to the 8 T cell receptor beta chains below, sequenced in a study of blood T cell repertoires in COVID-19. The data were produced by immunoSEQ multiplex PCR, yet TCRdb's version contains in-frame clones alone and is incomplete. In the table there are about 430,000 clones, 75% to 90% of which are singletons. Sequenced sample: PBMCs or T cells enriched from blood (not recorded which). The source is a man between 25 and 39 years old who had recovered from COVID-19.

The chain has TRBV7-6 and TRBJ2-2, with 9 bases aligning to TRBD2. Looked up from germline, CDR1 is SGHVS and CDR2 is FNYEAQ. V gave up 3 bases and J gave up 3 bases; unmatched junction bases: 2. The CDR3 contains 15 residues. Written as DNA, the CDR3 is TGTGCCAGCAGCTTGGGGACTAGCTACACCGGGGAGCTGTTTTTT. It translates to CASSLGTSYTGELFF.

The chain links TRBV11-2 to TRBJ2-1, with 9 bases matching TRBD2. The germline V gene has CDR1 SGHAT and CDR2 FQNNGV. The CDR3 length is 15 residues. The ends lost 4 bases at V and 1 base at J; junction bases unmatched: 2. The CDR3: CASSYLAGSYNEQFF. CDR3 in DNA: TGTGCCAGCAGCTACCTAGCGGGGTCCTACAATGAGCAGTTCTTC.

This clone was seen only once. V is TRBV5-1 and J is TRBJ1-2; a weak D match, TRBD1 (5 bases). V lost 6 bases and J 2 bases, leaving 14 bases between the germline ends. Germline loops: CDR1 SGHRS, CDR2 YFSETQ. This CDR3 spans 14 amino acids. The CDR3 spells CASTDSTENYGYTF. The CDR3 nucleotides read TGCGCCAGCACTGACAGTACCGAAAACTATGGCTACACCTTC. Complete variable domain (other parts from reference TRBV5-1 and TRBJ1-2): KAGVTQTPRYLIKTRGQQVTLSCSPISGHRSVSWYQQTPGQGLQFLFEYFSETQRNKGNFPGRFSGRQFSNSRSEMNVSTLELGDSALYLCASTDSTENYGYTFGSGTRLTVV.

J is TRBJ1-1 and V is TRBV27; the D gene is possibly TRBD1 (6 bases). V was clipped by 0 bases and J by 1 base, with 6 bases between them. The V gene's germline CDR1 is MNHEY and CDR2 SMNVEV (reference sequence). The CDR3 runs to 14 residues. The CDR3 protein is CASSLSTGNTEAFF. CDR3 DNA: TGTGCCAGCAGTTTATCGACAGGGAACACTGAAGCTTTCTTT.

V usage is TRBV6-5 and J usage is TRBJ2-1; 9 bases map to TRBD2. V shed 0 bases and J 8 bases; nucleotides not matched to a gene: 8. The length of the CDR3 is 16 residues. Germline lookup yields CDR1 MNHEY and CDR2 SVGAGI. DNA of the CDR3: TGTGCCAGCAGTTACTCCGGGGCGCGGGAGGGCTATGAGCAGTTCTTC. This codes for CASSYSGAREGYEQFF.

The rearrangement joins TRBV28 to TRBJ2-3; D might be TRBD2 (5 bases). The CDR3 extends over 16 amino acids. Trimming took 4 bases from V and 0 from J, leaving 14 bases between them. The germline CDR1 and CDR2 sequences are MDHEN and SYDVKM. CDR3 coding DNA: TGTGCCAGCAGTTACCCGACTAAGAGTAGCACAGATACGCAGTATTTT. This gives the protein CASSYPTKSSTDTQYF.

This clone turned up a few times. The CDR3 spells CASSEIYTETGELFF. Here the CDR3 DNA reads TGCGCCAGCAGTGAGATATACACGGAGACCGGGGAGCTGTTTTTT. This chain uses TRBV10-1 with TRBJ2-2; unclear D gene. Germline CDR1 is WNHNN and CDR2 is SYGVQD (reference sequence). CDR3 size: 15 residues. Trimming removed 2 bases at V and 5 bases at J, with 12 bases between.

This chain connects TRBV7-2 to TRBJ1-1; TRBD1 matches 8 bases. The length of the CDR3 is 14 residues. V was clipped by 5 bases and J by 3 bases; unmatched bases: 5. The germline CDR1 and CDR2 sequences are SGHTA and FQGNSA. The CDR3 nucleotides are TGTGCCAGCAGCCCATACAGGGGGTACACTGAAGCTTTCTTT. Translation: CASSPYRGYTEAFF.